The entry below gives a single T cell receptor beta chain sequence along with its context. This sample stems from a study of T cell responses to AZD1222 COVID-19 vaccine. V was pared by 1 base and J by 6 bases, with 5 bases of the junction left unmatched. The CDR3 is 15 amino acids. Looked up from germline, CDR1 is SGHVS and CDR2 is FQNEAQ. The table came from immunoSEQ multiplex PCR; TCRdb's copy has only in-frame clones and leaves some out. The sample yields about 120,000 clones, around 86% seen once. The sequence was obtained from an adult in good health. J is TRBJ2-1 and V is TRBV7-8; 8 bases map to TRBD2. The sequencing here drew on peripheral blood, taken on day 0 of AZD1222 vaccination. In nucleotides, the CDR3 is TGTGCCAGCAGCTTAGGACCGGGGGGGCTCAATGAGCAGTTCTTC. It is translated as CASSLGPGGLNEQFF.